The 7 T cell receptor beta chains listed next were all sequenced from one sample in a study of identical twins. TCRdb recomputed calls from the 5' RACE reads with MiXCR, one row per CDR3 protein. Among some 500,000 distinct CDR3 sequences listed, about 13% were seen once. These data also formed part of another study, on yellow fever vaccine responses in identical twins.

Specimen: CD4+ T cells sorted from blood. Receptors originate from a young woman in good health.

This clonotype appeared a few times. V usage is TRBV15 and J usage is TRBJ2-4, with 13 bases that match TRBD2. CDR3 size: 18 residues. Per germline, CDR1 LNHNV and CDR2 YYDKDF (reference sequence). V lost 2 bases, J lost 3 bases, and 7 bases stayed unmatched. In DNA, the CDR3 is TGTGCCACCAGCAGAAGGACTAGCGGGAGTTCGGACAAAAACATTCAGTACTTC. It codes for CATSRRTSGSSDKNIQYF.

The chain has TRBV28 and TRBJ2-3; 10 positions match TRBD2. The J segment lost 8 bases and the V segment lost 2 bases, leaving 13 bases of the junction unmatched. This CDR3 is 17 amino acids long. The V gene's germline CDR1 is MDHEN and CDR2 SYDVKM. The CDR3 loop reads CASSLVFSLAGVGTQYF. The CDR3 DNA reads TGTGCCAGCAGTTTAGTTTTTAGCCTAGCGGGAGTGGGTACGCAGTATTTT.

A few counts support this clonotype. The rearrangement joins TRBV6-5 to TRBJ2-5; 7 bases are a match to TRBD1. With 4 bases clipped from V and 4 bases from J, the junction kept 6 bases outside the gene matches. This CDR3 is 14 amino acids long. Germline V gene sequence: CDR1 MNHEY, CDR2 SVGAGI. CDR3 coding DNA: TGTGCCAGCAGTTTATTTTCAGGGGGAGAGACCCAGTACTTC. Amino acids: CASSLFSGGETQYF.

The chain has TRBV6-5 and TRBJ2-1, with TRBD2 matching over 9 bases. J lost 0 bases, V lost 4 bases, and 4 bases had no gene match. Looked up from germline, CDR1 is MNHEY and CDR2 is SVGAGI. This CDR3 has 16 amino acids. The CDR3: CASSFGLAHSYNEQFF. CDR3 DNA sequence: TGTGCCAGCAGTTTTGGACTAGCGCACTCCTACAATGAGCAGTTCTTC.

This clonotype was seen many times. This chain links TRBV10-1 with TRBJ2-2; D perhaps matches TRBD2 (6 bases). The CDR3 extends over 16 amino acids. Germline loops: CDR1 WNHNN, CDR2 SYGVQD (reference sequence). Trimming took 4 bases from V and 5 from J, leaving 17 bases between them. In nucleotides, the CDR3 is TGCGCCAGCAGTGCGGTCGGAGGGGCGAGGACCGGGGAGCTGTTTTTT. It translates to CASSAVGGARTGELFF.

The rearrangement links TRBV6-2 or TRBV6-3 to TRBJ2-1; weak D call: TRBD2 (5 bases). The germline V gene has CDR1 MNHEY and CDR2 SVGEGT. This CDR3 region has 14 residues. The germline V and J ends were trimmed by 6 bases and 6 bases, with 15 bases remaining between them. Here the CDR3 reads CASSTAQGSNEQFF. DNA for the CDR3: TGTGCCAGCAGCACTGCACAAGGGAGCAATGAGCAGTTCTTC.

This chain links TRBV6-1 with TRBJ2-7; TRBD1 or TRBD2 may be the D gene (5 bases each). The length of the CDR3 is 15 residues. V shed 2 bases and J shed 11 bases, with 22 bases lying between them. CDR1 is MNHNS, CDR2 SASEGT, per germline. This chain's CDR3 is CASSESPLAPLGEYF. CDR3 bases: TGTGCCAGCAGTGAATCCCCTTTAGCGCCCCTAGGGGAGTACTTC.